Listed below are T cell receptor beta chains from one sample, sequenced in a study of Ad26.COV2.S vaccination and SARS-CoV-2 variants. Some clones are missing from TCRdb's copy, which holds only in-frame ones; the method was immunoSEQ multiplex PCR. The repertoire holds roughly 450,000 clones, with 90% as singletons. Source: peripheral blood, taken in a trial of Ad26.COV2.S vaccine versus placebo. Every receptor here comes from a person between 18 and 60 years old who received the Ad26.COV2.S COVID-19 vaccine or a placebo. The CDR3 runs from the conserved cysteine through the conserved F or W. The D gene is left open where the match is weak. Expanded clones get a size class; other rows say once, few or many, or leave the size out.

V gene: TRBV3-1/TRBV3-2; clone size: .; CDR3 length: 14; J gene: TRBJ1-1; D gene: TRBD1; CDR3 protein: CASSPTGVNTEAFF; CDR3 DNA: TGTGCCAGCAGCCCGACAGGGGTGAACACTGAAGCTTTCTTT
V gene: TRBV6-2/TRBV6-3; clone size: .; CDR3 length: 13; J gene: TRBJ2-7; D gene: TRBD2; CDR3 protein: CASSTGLAGVPYF; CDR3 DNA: TGTGCCAGCAGTACGGGACTAGCGGGAGTTCCGTACTTC
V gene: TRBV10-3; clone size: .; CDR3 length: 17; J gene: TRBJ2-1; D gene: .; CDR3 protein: CAISESSPPSSTQEQFF; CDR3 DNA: TGTGCCATCAGTGAGTCATCTCCTCCTTCGTCCACCCAAGAGCAGTTCTTC
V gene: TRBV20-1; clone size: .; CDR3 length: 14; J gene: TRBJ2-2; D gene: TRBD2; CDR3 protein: CSASGREGPGELFF; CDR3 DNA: TGCAGTGCTAGTGGTAGGGAGGGACCCGGGGAGCTGTTTTTT
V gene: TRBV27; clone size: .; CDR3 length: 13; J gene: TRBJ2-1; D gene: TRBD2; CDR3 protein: CASSLRERTEQFF; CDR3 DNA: TGTGCCAGCAGTTTGCGGGAGAGGACTGAGCAGTTCTTC
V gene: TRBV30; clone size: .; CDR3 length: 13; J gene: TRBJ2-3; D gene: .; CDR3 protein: CAWRGRNSDTQYF; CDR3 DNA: TGTGCCTGGAGGGGTAGAAATTCAGATACGCAGTATTTT
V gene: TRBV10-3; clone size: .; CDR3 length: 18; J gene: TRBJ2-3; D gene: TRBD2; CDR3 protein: CAIRNPPAGTIETDTQYF; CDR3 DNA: TGTGCCATCAGGAACCCCCCCGCCGGGACTATAGAGACAGATACGCAGTATTTT
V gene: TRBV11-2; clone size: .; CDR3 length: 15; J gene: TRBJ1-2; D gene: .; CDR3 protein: CASSLSGTGLYGYTF; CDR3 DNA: TGTGCCAGCAGCTTAAGTGGCACAGGGCTCTATGGCTACACCTTC
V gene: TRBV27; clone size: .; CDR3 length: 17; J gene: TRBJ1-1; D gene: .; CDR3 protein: CASIPGGQGPLNTEAFF; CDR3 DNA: TGTGCCAGCATCCCGGGGGGGCAGGGTCCCTTGAACACTGAAGCTTTCTTT
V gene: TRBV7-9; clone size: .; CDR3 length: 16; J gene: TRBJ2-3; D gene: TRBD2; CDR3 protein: CASSLGLAAATDTQYF; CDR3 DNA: TGTGCCAGCAGCTTAGGGCTAGCGGCAGCCACAGATACGCAGTATTTT
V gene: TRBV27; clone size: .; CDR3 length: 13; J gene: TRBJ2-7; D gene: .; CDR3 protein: CASSLNSAYEQYF; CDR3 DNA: TGTGCCAGCAGTTTAAACAGTGCCTACGAGCAGTACTTC
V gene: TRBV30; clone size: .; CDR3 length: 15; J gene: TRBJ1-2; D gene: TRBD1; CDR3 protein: CAWIRRGQPFYGYTF; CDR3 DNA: TGTGCCTGGATCCGTCGGGGACAGCCCTTCTATGGCTACACCTTC
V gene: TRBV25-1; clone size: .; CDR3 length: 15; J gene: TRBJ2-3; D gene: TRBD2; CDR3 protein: CASSVAGSSTDTQYF; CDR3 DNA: TGTGCCAGCAGCGTAGCGGGTTCTAGCACAGATACGCAGTATTTT
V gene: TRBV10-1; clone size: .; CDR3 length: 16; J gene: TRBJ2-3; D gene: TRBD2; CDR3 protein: CASSEGTSGSGDTQYF; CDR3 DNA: TGCGCCAGCAGTGAGGGGACTAGCGGATCAGGGGATACGCAGTATTTT
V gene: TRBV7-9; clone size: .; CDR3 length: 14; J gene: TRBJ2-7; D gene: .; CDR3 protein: CASSPGVITYEQYF; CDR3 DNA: TGTGCCAGCAGCCCAGGTGTAATAACCTACGAGCAGTACTTC
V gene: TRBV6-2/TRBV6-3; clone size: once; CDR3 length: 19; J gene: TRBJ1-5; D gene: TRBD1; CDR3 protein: CASSYPYRDRGIGNQPQHF; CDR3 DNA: TGTGCCAGCAGTTACCCATACCGGGACAGGGGGATAGGCAATCAGCCCCAGCATTTT
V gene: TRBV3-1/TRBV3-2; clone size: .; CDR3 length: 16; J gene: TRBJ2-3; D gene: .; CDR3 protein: CASSQNRGPWSSTQYF; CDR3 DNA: TGTGCCAGCAGCCAAAATCGGGGTCCGTGGAGTAGTACGCAGTATTTT